This T cell receptor (beta chain) came from a study of human T cells and chemical hapten exposure. One entry per CDR3 protein results from TCRdb running MiXCR on the RACE reads. The sample includes more than 95,000 distinct CDR3 sequences, 25% to 35% seen only once; the top ten take about a tenth. CDR3 length equals 21 residues. The V segment lost 5 bases and the J segment 3 bases; nucleotides outside the gene matches: 20. Time point defined: patch test 3, about 24 weeks after DPC sensitization. Specified treatment: therapeutic diphenylcyclopropenone sensitization with weekly scalp DPC. Suited to DPC and affected by alopecia, the donors ranged from 18 to 70 years old.

The source material was whole blood, sampled in connection with sensitization to the hapten diphenylcyclopropenone (DPC). The chain couples TRBV12-3 or TRBV12-4 to TRBJ2-7; 15 bases are shared with TRBD2. The receptor's source is a man aged 40-49 years with alopecia areata. Some clones in this sample may be carry-over from other donors' samples. This CDR3 is CASSKRDRPGLAGGRDYEQYF. The CDR3 DNA reads as TGTGCCAGCAGTAAAAGGGACAGACCCGGACTAGCGGGAGGGCGGGACTACGAGCAGTACTTC.